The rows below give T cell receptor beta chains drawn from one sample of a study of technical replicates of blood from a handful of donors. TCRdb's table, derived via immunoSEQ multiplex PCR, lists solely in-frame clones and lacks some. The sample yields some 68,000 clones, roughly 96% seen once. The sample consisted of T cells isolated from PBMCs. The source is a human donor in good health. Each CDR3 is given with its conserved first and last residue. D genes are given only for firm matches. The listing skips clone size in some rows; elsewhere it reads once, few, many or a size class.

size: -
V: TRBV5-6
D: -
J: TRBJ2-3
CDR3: CASSLASSTDTQYF
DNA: TGTGCCAGCAGCTTGGCCTCTAGCACAGATACGCAGTATTTT

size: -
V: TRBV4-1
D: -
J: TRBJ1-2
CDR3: CASSQGELSNYGYTF
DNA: TGCGCCAGCAGCCAAGGGGAGTTATCTAACTATGGCTACACCTTC

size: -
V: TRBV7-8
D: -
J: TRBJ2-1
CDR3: CASSFLAPLYNEQFF
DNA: TGTGCCAGCAGCTTTTTGGCCCCTCTCTACAATGAGCAGTTCTTC

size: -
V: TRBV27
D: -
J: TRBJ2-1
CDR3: CASSSNNEQFF
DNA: TGTGCCAGCAGTTCTAACAATGAGCAGTTCTTC

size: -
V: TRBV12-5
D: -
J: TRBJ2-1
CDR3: CASGIQGGTRYNEQFF
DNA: TGTGCTAGTGGTATCCAGGGGGGTACCCGCTACAATGAGCAGTTCTTC

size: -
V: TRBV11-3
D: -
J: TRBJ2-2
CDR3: CAAEHRDTGELFF
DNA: TGTGCCGCCGAACACAGGGACACCGGGGAGCTGTTTTTT

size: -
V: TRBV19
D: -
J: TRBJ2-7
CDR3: CASSMYGQGSYEQYF
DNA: TGTGCCAGTAGTATGTATGGGCAGGGGTCGTACGAGCAGTACTTC

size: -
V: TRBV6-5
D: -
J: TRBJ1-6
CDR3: CASSSRSENNSPLHF
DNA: TGTGCCAGCAGTTCCCGCTCGGAGAATAATTCACCCCTCCACTTT

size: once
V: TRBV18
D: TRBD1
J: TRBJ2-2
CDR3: CASSPRDRSGELFF
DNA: TGTGCCAGCTCCCCCCGGGACAGAAGCGGGGAGCTGTTTTTT

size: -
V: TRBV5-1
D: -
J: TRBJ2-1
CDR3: CASSLAVLAGEQFF
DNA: TGCGCCAGCAGCTTGGCCGTACTGGCGGGTGAGCAGTTCTTC

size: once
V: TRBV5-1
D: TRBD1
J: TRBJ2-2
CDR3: CASSSGGTGELFF
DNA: TGCGCCAGCAGCTCAGGGGGAACCGGGGAGCTGTTTTTT

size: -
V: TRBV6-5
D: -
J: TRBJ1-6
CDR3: CASSYASLNSPLHF
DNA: TGTGCCAGCAGTTATGCTTCACTGAATTCACCCCTCCACTTT

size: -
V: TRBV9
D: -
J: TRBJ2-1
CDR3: CASSVAISPNEQFF
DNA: TGTGCCAGCAGCGTAGCAATTAGTCCGAATGAGCAGTTCTTC

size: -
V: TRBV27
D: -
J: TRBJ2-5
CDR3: CASSLSIGVQETQYF
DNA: TGTGCCAGCAGTTTATCTATTGGAGTCCAAGAGACCCAGTACTTC

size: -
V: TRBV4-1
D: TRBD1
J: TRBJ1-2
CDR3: CASSYRTGDYGYTF
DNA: TGCGCCAGCAGCTACCGGACAGGCGACTATGGCTACACCTTC

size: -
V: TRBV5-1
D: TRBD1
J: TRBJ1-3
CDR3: CASSPGTVSGNTIYF
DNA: TGCGCCAGCAGCCCTGGGACAGTCTCTGGAAACACCATATATTTT

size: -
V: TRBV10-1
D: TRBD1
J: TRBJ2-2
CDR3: CASSGGTVKLNTGELFF
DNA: TGCGCCAGCAGTGGAGGGACAGTGAAGCTTAACACCGGGGAGCTGTTTTTT

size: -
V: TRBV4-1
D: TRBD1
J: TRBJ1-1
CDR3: CASSPKGQGSNTEAFF
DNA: TGCGCCAGCAGCCCCAAGGGACAGGGATCGAACACTGAAGCTTTCTTT

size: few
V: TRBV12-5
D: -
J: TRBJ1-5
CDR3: CASGEDNSNQPQHF
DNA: TGTGCTAGTGGTGAAGACAATAGCAATCAGCCCCAGCATTTT

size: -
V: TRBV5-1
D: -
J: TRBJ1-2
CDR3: CASSGGWQTYGYTF
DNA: TGCGCCAGCAGTGGGGGGTGGCAGACCTATGGCTACACCTTC

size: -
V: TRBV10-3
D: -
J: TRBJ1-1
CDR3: CAITEQLNTEAFF
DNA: TGTGCCATCACCGAGCAATTGAACACTGAAGCTTTCTTT

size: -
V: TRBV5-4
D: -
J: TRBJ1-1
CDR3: CASSLAGAGAEAFF
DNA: TGTGCCAGCAGCTTGGCAGGGGCGGGCGCTGAAGCTTTCTTT

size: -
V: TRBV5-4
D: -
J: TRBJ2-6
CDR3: CASSLTFGIGANVLTF
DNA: TGTGCCAGCAGCTTGACCTTCGGTATAGGGGCCAACGTCCTGACTTTC